This T cell receptor (beta chain) was documented in a study of T cells after yellow fever vaccination. For this clonotype: What it binds is not known.

CDR1 is DFQATT, CDR2 SNEGSKA, per germline (reference sequence). V dropped 3 bases and J dropped 3 bases, with 14 bases sitting between them. This CDR3 has 14 residues. Findings and caveats of the study: The secondary response was weaker but peaked faster, day 5 versus 15. Only a minor proportion of clonotypes was detected across both CD4 and CD8 compartments.

TCRdb reprocessed the 5' RACE reads with MiXCR, giving one entry per CDR3 protein. This table holds 250,000 to 300,000 distinct CDR3 sequences, about 5.2% found once. The receptor's source is a man younger than 35 who received the YFV17D yellow fever vaccine. The input for sequencing was CD4+ T cells sorted from PBMCs, taken on the day of the yellow fever booster vaccination. V and J are TRBV20-1 and TRBJ1-1, with TRBD1 as a possible D gene (6 bases). The CDR3 spells CSARGGTWDTEAFF. CDR3 in DNA: TGCAGTGCTAGGGGGGGCACCTGGGACACTGAAGCTTTCTTT.